This T cell receptor (beta chain) was recovered during a study of T cell responses to AZD1222 COVID-19 vaccine. On the study more broadly: Second-dose timings of about 4 or about 12 weeks were pooled. Study results and caveats: Most donors were white British and more were female, and clonal diversity was possibly underestimated. Targets within unmutated variant regions were reportedly found for nearly half of spike-specific TCRs.

The data were produced by immunoSEQ multiplex PCR, yet TCRdb's version contains in-frame clones alone and is incomplete. The data show about 110,000 clones, with around 94% seen just once and about 2.2% held by the top ten. Comments on this clone: The antigen remains unidentified.

V was shortened by 7 bases and J by 6 bases, with 15 bases between the two germline ends. This CDR3 has 13 amino acids. Germline-derived CDR1 and CDR2 are LNHDA and SQIVND (reference sequence). The chain recombines TRBV19 with TRBJ1-2, with TRBD1 as a possible D gene (5 bases). This clonotype was sampled from an adult in good health. The specimen was peripheral blood, collected on day 0 of AZD1222 vaccination. CDR3 residues: CASTGWFGDGYTF. In nucleotides, the CDR3 is TGTGCCAGTACAGGGTGGTTCGGAGATGGCTACACCTTC.